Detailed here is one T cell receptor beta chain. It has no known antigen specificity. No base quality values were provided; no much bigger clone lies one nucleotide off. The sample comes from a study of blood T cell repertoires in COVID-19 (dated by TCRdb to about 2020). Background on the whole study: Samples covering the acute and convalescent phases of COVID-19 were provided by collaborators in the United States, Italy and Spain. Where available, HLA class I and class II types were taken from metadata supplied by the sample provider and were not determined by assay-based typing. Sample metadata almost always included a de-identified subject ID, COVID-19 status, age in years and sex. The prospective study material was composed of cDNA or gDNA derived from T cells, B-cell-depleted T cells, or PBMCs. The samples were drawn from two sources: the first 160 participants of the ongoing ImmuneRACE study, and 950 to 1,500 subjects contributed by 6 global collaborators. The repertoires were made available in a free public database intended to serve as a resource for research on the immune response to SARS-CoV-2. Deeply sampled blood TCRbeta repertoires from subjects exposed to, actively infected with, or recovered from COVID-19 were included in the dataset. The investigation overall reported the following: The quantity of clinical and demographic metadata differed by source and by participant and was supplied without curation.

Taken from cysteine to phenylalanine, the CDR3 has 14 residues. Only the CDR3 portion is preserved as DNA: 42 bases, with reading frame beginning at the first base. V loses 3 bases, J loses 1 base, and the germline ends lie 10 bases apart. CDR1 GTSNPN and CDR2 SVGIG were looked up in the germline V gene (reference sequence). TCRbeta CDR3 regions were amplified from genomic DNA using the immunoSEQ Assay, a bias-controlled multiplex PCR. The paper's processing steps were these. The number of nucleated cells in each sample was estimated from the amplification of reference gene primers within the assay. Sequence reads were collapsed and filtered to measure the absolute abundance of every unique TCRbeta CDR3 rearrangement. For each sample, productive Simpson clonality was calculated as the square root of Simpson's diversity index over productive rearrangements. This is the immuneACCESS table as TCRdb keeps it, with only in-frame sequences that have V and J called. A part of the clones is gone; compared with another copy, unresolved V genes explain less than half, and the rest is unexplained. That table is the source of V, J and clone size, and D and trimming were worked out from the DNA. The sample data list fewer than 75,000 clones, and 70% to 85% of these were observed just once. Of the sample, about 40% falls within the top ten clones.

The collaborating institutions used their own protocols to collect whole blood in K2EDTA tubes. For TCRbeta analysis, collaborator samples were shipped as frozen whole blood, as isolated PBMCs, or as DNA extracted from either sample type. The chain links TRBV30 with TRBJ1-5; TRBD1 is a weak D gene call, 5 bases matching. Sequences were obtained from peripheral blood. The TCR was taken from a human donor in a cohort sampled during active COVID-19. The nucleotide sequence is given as TGTGCCTGGAGCCTCGGGGGAAGCAATCAGCCCCAGCATTTT. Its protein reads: CAWSLGGSNQPQHF.